This entry features one T cell receptor (beta chain) sequence. CDR3 length equals 13 residues. V gave up 1 base and J gave up 4 bases, with 4 bases separating them. This table comes from immunoSEQ multiplex PCR, and its TCRdb copy is limited to in-frame clones, with some not included. This table holds 230,000 or so clones, 75% to 85% found once. This specimen belongs to a study of blood T cell repertoires in COVID-19. For the study at large: T cells, B-cell-depleted T cells, or PBMCs provided the cDNA or gDNA that served as material.

The sequenced material came from peripheral blood. The chain combines TRBV12-3 or TRBV12-4 with TRBJ1-4, with unresolved D. This sequence was found in a woman of 80 years or more with COVID-19, enrolled during active disease. DNA of the CDR3: TGTGCCAGCAGTTTAGATCTTAATGAAAAACTGTTTTTT. It yields the protein CASSLDLNEKLFF.